One sample yielded the 13 T cell receptor beta chains listed below, sequenced in a study of identical twins. TCRdb ran MiXCR on the 5' RACE reads and lists one entry per CDR3 protein. The sample consists of some 500,000 distinct CDR3 sequences, more than 9% of them appearing once. This sample also belongs to another study, concerning yellow fever vaccine responses in identical twins.

The sequenced sample consisted of PBMCs. These receptors were obtained from a woman between 18 and 30 years old in good health.

This clonotype has just a few counts. The chain is built from TRBV12-3 or TRBV12-4 and TRBJ2-3, with 7 bases lining up with TRBD2. The CDR3 has 15 amino acids. Unmatched junction bases numbered 5, after V lost 4 bases and J lost 1 base. The CDR3 DNA is TGTGCCAGCAGTTCTAGCGGAAAAGGCACAGATACGCAGTATTTT. Translation gives CASSSSGKGTDTQYF.

This clonotype was counted many times. The rearrangement joins TRBV5-1 to TRBJ1-2; D is uncertain. CDR3 length: 14 residues. Trimming left V 4 bases short and J 4 bases short, with 14 bases between. Germline CDR1 SGHRS, CDR2 YFSETQ. This chain's CDR3 is CASSNMSGSYGYTF. The CDR3, as DNA: TGCGCCAGCAGCAATATGTCGGGAAGCTATGGCTACACCTTC.

This clonotype came up a few times. The chain has TRBV7-9 and TRBJ2-5, with D possibly TRBD2 on 6 matching bases. Germline V gene sequence: CDR1 SEHNR, CDR2 FQNEAQ (reference sequence). The CDR3 contains 15 residues. V lost 4 bases, J lost 3 bases, and 15 bases lay in between. Written as DNA, the CDR3 is TGTGCCAGCAGCTCGCCGCGGGGCATAGAAGAGACCCAGTACTTC. It is translated as CASSSPRGIEETQYF. Supplemented by reference TRBV7-9 and TRBJ2-5, the full variable domain reads DTGVSQNPRHKITKRGQNVTFRCDPISEHNRLYWYRQTLGQGPEFLTYFQNEAQLEKSRLLSDRFSAERPKGSFSTLEIQRTEQGDSAMYLCASSSPRGIEETQYFGPGTRLLVL.

This clonotype has at least ten counts. The chain recombines TRBV3-1 with TRBJ1-6; the D is unclear. This CDR3 is 13 amino acids long. The V gene lost 0 bases and the J gene lost 13 bases, with 10 bases spanning the gap. Germline CDR1 LGHDT, CDR2 YNNKEL (reference sequence). Here the CDR3 reads CASSQDVVEPLHF. The CDR3 DNA sequence: TGTGCCAGCAGCCAAGACGTGGTAGAGCCCCTCCACTTT.

The gene calls are TRBV3-1 and TRBJ2-1, with 10 bases matching TRBD1. Germline-derived CDR1 and CDR2 are LGHDT and YNNKEL (reference sequence). The CDR3 has 19 residues. After removal of 0 bases from V and 2 bases from J, the junction contained 10 bases not matched to a gene. CDR3 loop: CASSQDYPLGQGAYNEQFF. The CDR3 region has the DNA TGTGCCAGCAGCCAAGATTATCCCCTTGGACAGGGGGCCTACAATGAGCAGTTCTTC.

There are a few counts of this clonotype. The V and J genes are TRBV4-1 and TRBJ2-5, with TRBD1 identical over 7 bases. V was pared by 1 base and J by 2 bases, with 4 bases of the junction left unmatched. The germline V gene has CDR1 MGHRA and CDR2 YSYEKL. This CDR3 is 15 amino acids long. CDR3 sequence reads: CASSQGSGQQETQYF. In nucleotides, the CDR3 is TGCGCCAGCAGCCAAGGGTCGGGACAGCAAGAGACCCAGTACTTC.

This clonotype was recorded a few times. The chain links TRBV3-1 to TRBJ2-5, with 7 bases matching TRBD1. Germline V lookup: CDR1 LGHDT, CDR2 YNNKEL (reference sequence). V lost 3 bases to trimming and J lost 4 bases; unmatched junction nucleotides: 8. There are 15 residues in the CDR3. The CDR3 coding sequence is TGTGCCAGCAGCCACCAGGACAGGTTAGCAGAGACCCAGTACTTC. Protein sequence: CASSHQDRLAETQYF.

This clonotype was observed a few times. The V gene is TRBV29-1, the J gene TRBJ2-1; TRBD2 aligns across 7 bases. Per the germline V gene, CDR1 is SQVTM and CDR2 is ANQGSEA. Trimming at V came to 3 bases and at J to 0 bases, leaving 5 bases not matched to a gene. The CDR3 loop spans 15 amino acids. The CDR3 DNA follows: TGCAGCGTTGAGGGAGGGGAAGACTCCTACAATGAGCAGTTCTTC. It encodes CSVEGGEDSYNEQFF.

The chain uses TRBV19 and TRBJ1-5, with no clear D. The germline V gene has CDR1 LNHDA and CDR2 SQIVND (reference sequence). The germline V and J ends were trimmed by 2 bases and 5 bases, with 10 bases remaining between them. This CDR3 has 14 amino acids. This chain's CDR3 is CASSIQGWDQPQHF. CDR3 DNA: TGTGCCAGTAGTATACAAGGCTGGGATCAGCCCCAGCATTTT.

The chain is built from TRBV28 and TRBJ1-6; 9 bases map to TRBD1. The CDR3 length is 20 residues. V dropped 5 bases and J dropped 9; count of bases not matched to a gene: 23. CDR1 is MDHEN, CDR2 SYDVKM, per germline. CDR3 residues: CASSGTSDRGPTSEGSPLHF. The CDR3 DNA sequence: TGTGCCAGCAGTGGCACCTCGGACAGGGGACCTACGTCCGAAGGTTCACCCCTCCACTTT.

This clonotype was counted only a few times. The gene calls are TRBV7-9 and TRBJ2-4; D is uncertain. Germline CDR1 and CDR2: SEHNR and FQNEAQ (reference sequence). The CDR3 length is 16 residues. V lost 4 bases and J lost 0, with 13 bases in between. The CDR3 DNA sequence: TGTGCCAGCAGCTCCCCGGCCCCGGCAGCCAAAAACATTCAGTACTTC. Translation gives CASSSPAPAAKNIQYF.

V gene TRBV3-1 combines with J gene TRBJ2-5; D possibly corresponds to TRBD2 (6 bases). There are 16 residues in the CDR3. V was trimmed by 5 bases and J by 2 bases, leaving 18 bases between them. Germline V gene sequence: CDR1 LGHDT, CDR2 YNNKEL (reference sequence). CDR3 bases: TGTGCCAGCAGCAAGCGGGTCGGTACGGAACAAGAGACCCAGTACTTC. The encoded protein is CASSKRVGTEQETQYF.

This clonotype was seen ten or more times. This chain uses TRBV20-1 with TRBJ1-5; 11 bases align to TRBD1. With V trimmed by 6 bases and J by 8 bases, 9 bases remained unmatched. CDR3 length: 14 amino acids. Germline CDR1 reads DFQATT; CDR2 reads SNEGSKA (reference sequence). The CDR3 is CSAQDRGPREPQHF. CDR3 coding DNA: TGCAGTGCACAGGACAGGGGGCCGCGGGAGCCCCAGCATTTT.